The next 13 T cell receptor beta chains were all read from a single sample in a study of technical replicates of blood from a few donors. Assay: immunoSEQ multiplex PCR; the TCRdb copy retains only in-frame clones and omits some. This table holds 60,000 to 90,000 clones, around 92% found once. Sequenced material: T cells isolated from PBMCs. Receptor source: a human donor in good health.

The V gene is TRBV14, the J gene TRBJ2-7; 11 positions match TRBD2. The CDR3 contains 16 residues. V shed 3 bases and J 1 base; nucleotides not matched to a gene: 5. Germline V CDR1 and CDR2: SGHDN, FVKESK. CDR3 sequence: CASSHTPSGRSYEQYF. The DNA for the CDR3 is TGTGCCAGCAGCCATACGCCTAGCGGGAGGTCCTACGAGCAGTACTTC.

The chain couples TRBV9 to TRBJ2-1, with TRBD2 identical over 13 bases. CDR1 is SGDLS and CDR2 is YYNGEE in the germline V gene. With V trimmed by 0 bases and J by 7 bases, 7 bases remained unmatched. CDR3 length: 17 amino acids. CDR3 DNA: TGTGCCAGCAGCGTAGAAGGACTAGCGGGAGTAAATAATGAGCAGTTCTTC. Its translation is CASSVEGLAGVNNEQFF.

The rearrangement links TRBV29-1 to TRBJ1-1; D remains ambiguous. Trimming pared 3 bases from V and 4 bases from J, leaving 12 bases between. There are 13 residues in the CDR3. CDR1 and CDR2 (germline): SQVTM, ANQGSEA. CDR3 coding DNA: TGCAGCGTTGACGCGGGGAGGACCACTGAAGCTTTCTTT. Its translation is CSVDAGRTTEAFF.

The chain has TRBV6-5 and TRBJ1-2; 10 bases line up with TRBD1. Looked up from germline, CDR1 is MNHEY and CDR2 is SVGAGI. The J segment lost 6 bases and the V segment lost 4 bases, leaving 8 bases of the junction unmatched. The CDR3 contains 15 residues. The DNA of the CDR3 is TGTGCCAGCAGTTTTATTCTGGACAGGGGGAATGGCTACACCTTC. Protein: CASSFILDRGNGYTF.

The CDR3 loop reads CASSPQGMGNLYYGYTF. The CDR3 region has the DNA TGTGCCAGCAGCCCCCAGGGGATGGGAAACCTTTACTATGGCTACACCTTC. The V gene is TRBV13, the J gene TRBJ1-2, with a possible D match to TRBD1 (6 bases). This CDR3 contains 17 residues. V was pared by 5 bases and J by 3 bases, with 22 bases between. CDR1 is PRHDT, CDR2 FYEKMQ, per germline (reference sequence).

The chain uses TRBV19 and TRBJ2-7, with D maybe TRBD1 (5 bases). Trimming removed 7 bases at V and 5 bases at J, with 18 bases between. The V gene's germline CDR1 is LNHDA and CDR2 SQIVND (reference sequence). This CDR3 region has 14 residues. CDR3 loop: CASTGPQGQDEQYF. The CDR3 DNA follows: TGTGCCAGTACCGGCCCCCAGGGCCAGGACGAGCAGTACTTC.

The chain recombines TRBV25-1 with TRBJ1-5; D is ambiguous. Trimming stripped 6 bases from V and 3 bases from J, with 9 bases between. CDR1 is MGHDK, CDR2 SYGVNS, per germline. CDR3 length: 13 residues. For the CDR3, the DNA is TGTGCCAGCAGGGGTCAGGTCAATCAGCCCCAGCATTTT. Residues: CASRGQVNQPQHF.

The chain couples TRBV14 to TRBJ2-1, with unresolved D. V was cut by 0 bases and J by 3 bases, with 9 bases left in between. The CDR3 is made up of 15 amino acids. CDR1 and CDR2 (germline): SGHDN, FVKESK. The DNA for the CDR3 is TGTGCCAGCAGCCAAGAAAAGCGATACTACAATGAGCAGTTCTTC. It yields the protein CASSQEKRYYNEQFF. The whole variable domain, remainder taken from reference TRBV14 and TRBJ2-1, is EAGVTQFPSHSVIEKGQTVTLRCDPISGHDNLYWYRRVMGKEIKFLLHFVKESKQDESGMPNNRFLAERTGGTYSTLKVQPAELEDSGVYFCASSQEKRYYNEQFFGPGTRLTVL.

This rearrangement joins TRBV30 to TRBJ2-3; no firm D call. The germline gives CDR1 GTSNPN, CDR2 SVGIG (reference sequence). The germline V and J ends were trimmed by 0 bases and 2 bases, with 9 bases remaining between them. The CDR3 is 14 amino acids. The CDR3 DNA follows: TGTGCCTGGAGTGTACTGGGCCACACAGATACGCAGTATTTT. Its translation is CAWSVLGHTDTQYF.

The J gene is TRBJ1-5, the V gene TRBV28; 8 positions match TRBD1. J was trimmed by 2 bases and V by 8 bases; bases with no gene match: 11. Germline V gene data show CDR1 as MDHEN and CDR2 as SYDVKM. CDR3 length: 16 amino acids. In nucleotides, the CDR3 is TGTGCCAGCGAGGGAAGATGGGGACAGGGCAATCAGCCCCAGCATTTT. This sequence encodes CASEGRWGQGNQPQHF.

The rearrangement uses TRBV5-6 and TRBJ2-1; a possible D gene is TRBD2 (6 bases). Per germline, CDR1 SGHDT and CDR2 YYEEEE. V shed 4 bases and J shed 7 bases, with 15 bases lying between them. The CDR3 length is 14 residues. DNA of the CDR3: TGTGCCAGCAGCCCACCAATGGGGACTAATGAGCAGTTCTTC. Its translation: CASSPPMGTNEQFF.

The V and J genes are TRBV2 and TRBJ2-1; 8 nucleotides align to TRBD1. CDR1 is SNHLY and CDR2 is FYNNEI in the germline V gene. The CDR3 length is 12 residues. The CDR3, as DNA: TGTGCGACAGGGGATACCTACAATGAGCAGTTCTTC. It specifies CATGDTYNEQFF. The full variable domain, its missing parts supplied by reference TRBV2 and TRBJ2-1, is EPEVTQTPSHQVTQMGQEVILRCVPISNHLYFYWYRQILGQKVEFLVSFYNNEISEKSEIFDDQFSVERPDGSNFTLKIRSTKLEDSAMYFCATGDTYNEQFFGPGTRLTVL.

The V gene is TRBV21-1, the J gene TRBJ2-2; the table's D call, TRBD1, has no DNA check behind it. TRBV21-1 is designated a pseudogene. CDR3 size: 14 residues. The CDR3 nucleotides are TGTGCCAGCACAGGACAGGGGATTGAGAGGGAGCTGTTTTTT. It translates to CASTGQGIERELFF.